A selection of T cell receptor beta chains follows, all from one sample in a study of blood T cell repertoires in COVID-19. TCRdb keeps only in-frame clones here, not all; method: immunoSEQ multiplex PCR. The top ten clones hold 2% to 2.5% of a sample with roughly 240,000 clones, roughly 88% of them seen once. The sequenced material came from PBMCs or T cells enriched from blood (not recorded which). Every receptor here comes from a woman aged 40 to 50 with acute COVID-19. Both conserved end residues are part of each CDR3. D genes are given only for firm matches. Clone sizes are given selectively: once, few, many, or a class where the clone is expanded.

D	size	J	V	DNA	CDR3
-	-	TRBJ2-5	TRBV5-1	TGCGCCAGCAGCTTGGTTCTGGGGGGAGAGACCCAGTACTTC	CASSLVLGGETQYF
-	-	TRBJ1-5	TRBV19	TGTGCCAGTAGGGTAGGGGGGGGACTGAATCAGCCCCAGCATTTT	CASRVGGGLNQPQHF
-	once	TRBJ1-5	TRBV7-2	TGTGCCAGCAGCTTAGCAACAAATCAGCCCCAGCATTTT	CASSLATNQPQHF
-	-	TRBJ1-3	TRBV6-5	TGTGCCAGCAGTTACTCGAACAGGGATGGAAACACCATATATTTT	CASSYSNRDGNTIYF
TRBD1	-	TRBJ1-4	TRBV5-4	TGTGCCAGCAGCTTGATGGGGGACAGGATTGGGGGAAAACTGTTTTTT	CASSLMGDRIGGKLFF
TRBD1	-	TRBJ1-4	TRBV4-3	TGCGCCAGCAGCCAAGATGACAGGGGGCGAGGTATGCGAGAAAAACTGTTTTTT	CASSQDDRGRGMREKLFF
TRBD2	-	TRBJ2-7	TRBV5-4	TGTGCCAGCAGCGCCGGGACTAGCGGGGGGGCGCTCGAGCAGTACTTC	CASSAGTSGGALEQYF
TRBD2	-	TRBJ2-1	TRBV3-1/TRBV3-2	TGTGCCAGCAGCCAAGATTGGGCTAGCGGGAGTACCGATGAGCAGTTCTTC	CASSQDWASGSTDEQFF
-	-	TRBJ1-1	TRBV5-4	TGTGCCAGCACCCTGGGGCAAACAGGGTCGAACACTGAAGCTTTCTTT	CASTLGQTGSNTEAFF
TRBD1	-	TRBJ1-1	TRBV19	TGTGCCAGCGATCGGACCGTGACAGGGGGCACTGAAGCTTTCTTT	CASDRTVTGGTEAFF
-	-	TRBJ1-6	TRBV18	TGTGCCAGCTCACTATCGGAGGGTGGGGATTCACCCCTCCACTTT	CASSLSEGGDSPLHF
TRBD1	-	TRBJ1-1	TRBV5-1	TGCGCCAGCAGCTCACAACAGGGGGGAGGCACTGAAGCTTTCTTT	CASSSQQGGGTEAFF
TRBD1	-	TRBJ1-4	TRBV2	TGTGCCAGCAGCGCGGACAGGGGGAATGAAAAACTGTTTTTT	CASSADRGNEKLFF